This T cell receptor beta chain was captured in a study of regulatory T cells in long-lasting Graves disease. Notes on the study in general: Sample size, which was small, may have reduced accuracy. Among samples with persistent disease, TRBV28, TRBJ1-2 and TRBJ2-5 were favored.

Germline V gives CDR1 MDHEN, CDR2 SYDVKM. The CDR3 spans 16 residues. V was pared by 1 base and J by 4 bases, with 15 bases between. On this clonotype itself: Its antigen remains unidentified.

Both iRepertoire HTBI primers and Arm-PCR of CDR3 regions were used to build the TCR beta libraries. TCRdb re-called the multiplex PCR reads through MiXCR, storing one row per CDR3 protein. The data contain roughly 610,000 distinct CDR3 sequences, about 16% of them singletons. Time point described: newly diagnosed GD, antithyroid drugs for less than 3 months. Preparation of the TCR library used RNA extracted from PBMCs. The authors drew about 9 milliliters of peripheral blood into EDTA tubes. The sample was also reused in another study, on T cells in Graves' hyperthyroidism and ophthalmopathy. That investigation notes: The TCR CDR3 first-round RT-PCR relied on the HTBI primer set.

The rearrangement links TRBV28 to TRBJ2-3, with TRBD1 as a possible D gene (6 bases). The receptor was isolated from a man in his late teens or twenties with Graves disease. The starting material was peripheral blood mononuclear cells (PBMCs), obtained at new diagnosis, from a patient treated with antithyroid drugs. The CDR3 reads CASSLLSRGFPDTQYF. The CDR3 DNA follows: TGTGCCAGCAGTTTATTGAGCAGGGGATTCCCAGATACGCAGTATTTT.